Below are 31 T cell receptor beta chains sequenced from a single sample in a study of T cell responses to AZD1222 COVID-19 vaccine. The protocol was immunoSEQ multiplex PCR, while the TCRdb copy is restricted to in-frame clones and leaves out a portion. The sample includes 120,000 or so clones, roughly 91% of them seen just once. The specimen was peripheral blood, collected on day 0 of AZD1222 vaccination. The source is an adult in good health.

V and J are TRBV6-5 and TRBJ1-1; D is perhaps TRBD1 (6 bases). CDR3 length: 13 amino acids. Germline CDR1 reads MNHEY; CDR2 reads SVGAGI. The germline V and J ends were trimmed by 8 bases and 6 bases, with 16 bases remaining between them. In nucleotides, the CDR3 is TGTGCCAGCGATTCCACAGGGTCCGCTGAAGCTTTCTTT. Translating gives CASDSTGSAEAFF.

The genes are TRBV10-1 and TRBJ1-1, with D perhaps matching TRBD1 (6 bases). The ends were cut back, 2 bases at V and 7 bases at J, with 14 bases in the middle. Germline V gives CDR1 WNHNN, CDR2 SYGVQD (reference sequence). This CDR3 has 14 amino acids. CDR3 loop: CASSEGRGKDEAFF. DNA for the CDR3: TGCGCCAGCAGTGAGGGGAGGGGGAAGGATGAAGCTTTCTTT.

The chain combines TRBV6-6 with TRBJ1-1; 7 positions match TRBD1. Germline-derived CDR1 and CDR2 are MNHNY and SVGAGI (reference sequence). J was trimmed by 6 bases and V by 5 bases; bases with no gene match: 15. This CDR3 region has 16 residues. For the CDR3, the DNA is TGTGCCAGCAGTCCAGGAATAACGGGACAGATCGCTGAAGCTTTCTTT. It specifies CASSPGITGQIAEAFF.

The chain carries TRBV30 and TRBJ1-1, with 9 nucleotides matching TRBD1. V trimming: 7 bases; J trimming: 8 bases; junction bases outside the gene matches: 11. This CDR3 comprises 13 residues. CDR1 is GTSNPN and CDR2 is SVGIG in the germline V gene (reference sequence). CDR3 protein: CASKGQGPSEAFF. Written as DNA, the CDR3 is TGTGCCTCCAAAGGACAGGGGCCGTCGGAAGCTTTCTTT.

This chain connects TRBV5-5 to TRBJ1-2; maybe TRBD1 (5 bases). Per the germline V gene, CDR1 is SGHKS and CDR2 is YYEKEE (reference sequence). V was pared by 7 bases and J by 0 bases, with 10 bases between. The CDR3 sequence is 13 residues long. CDR3 loop: CASGGASNYGYTF. CDR3 DNA: TGTGCCAGCGGGGGAGCCTCTAACTATGGCTACACCTTC. The entire variable domain, with the rest obtained from reference TRBV5-5 and TRBJ1-2, is as follows: DAGVTQSPTHLIKTRGQQVTLRCSPISGHKSVSWYQQVLGQGPQFIFQYYEKEERGRGNFPDRFSARQFPNYSSELNVNALLLGDSALYLCASGGASNYGYTFGSGTRLTVV.

The rearrangement uses TRBV10-3 and TRBJ1-2, with TRBD1 matching over 7 bases. Germline V gives CDR1 ENHRY, CDR2 SYGVKD. Trimming removed 8 bases from V and 8 bases from J; junction bases left unmatched: 8. This CDR3 contains 12 residues. This CDR3 reads CAILGQVSGYTF. The DNA for the CDR3 is TGTGCCATCCTTGGACAGGTCTCCGGCTACACCTTC.

The chain employs TRBV7-6 and TRBJ2-7, with 8 bases fitting TRBD1. The CDR3 totals 17 residues. Germline-derived CDR1 and CDR2 are SGHVS and FNYEAQ. Trimming removed 5 bases from V and 0 bases from J; junction bases left unmatched: 12. CDR3 sequence: CASSPEVSGGSSYEQYF. CDR3 bases: TGTGCCAGCAGCCCCGAGGTCTCAGGGGGCTCCTCCTACGAGCAGTACTTC.

This clone was recorded once. The rearrangement joins TRBV19 to TRBJ1-6, with 7 bases identical to TRBD1. Per the germline V gene, CDR1 is LNHDA and CDR2 is SQIVND (reference sequence). With V trimmed by 3 bases and J by 5 bases, 4 bases remained unmatched. The CDR3 runs to 15 residues. The CDR3 reads CASSIDRADNSPLHF. The CDR3 DNA sequence: TGTGCCAGTAGTATTGACAGGGCTGATAATTCACCCCTCCACTTT.

The chain uses TRBV9 and TRBJ2-5; no definite D call. V was clipped by 0 bases and J by 3 bases, with 12 bases between them. This CDR3 is built from 15 residues. CDR1 is SGDLS, CDR2 YYNGEE, per germline. The CDR3 reads CASSVATRREETQYF. As DNA, the CDR3 is TGTGCCAGCAGCGTAGCTACCCGTAGAGAAGAGACCCAGTACTTC.

The chain combines TRBV19 with TRBJ2-2; TRBD1 or TRBD2 may be the D gene (5 bases each). The CDR3 totals 13 residues. V lost 6 bases, J lost 4 bases, and 9 bases lay in between. Per germline, CDR1 LNHDA and CDR2 SQIVND (reference sequence). CDR3 residues: CASRRGITGELFF. The CDR3 DNA sequence: TGTGCCAGTAGGAGGGGCATCACCGGGGAGCTGTTTTTT.

The J gene is TRBJ1-4, the V gene TRBV18, with D possibly matching TRBD1 (5 bases). CDR3 size: 14 residues. Germline V CDR1 and CDR2: KGHSH, LQKENI. The ends were cut back, 0 bases at V and 8 bases at J, with 10 bases in the middle. The CDR3 bases are TGTGCCAGCTCACCACCGAACAGGACGGAAAAACTGTTTTTT. Translated: CASSPPNRTEKLFF.

This rearrangement joins TRBV14 to TRBJ1-6; TRBD1 might be the D (5 bases). The CDR3 loop spans 14 amino acids. V lost 3 bases to trimming and J lost 10 bases, with 13 bases between them. The germline gives CDR1 SGHDN, CDR2 FVKESK. CDR3 nucleotide sequence: TGTGCCAGCAGCCAGGGGCGAGGGTGGTCACCCCTCCACTTT. Protein sequence: CASSQGRGWSPLHF. The variable domain in full, with the rest retrieved from reference TRBV14 and TRBJ1-6, is EAGVTQFPSHSVIEKGQTVTLRCDPISGHDNLYWYRRVMGKEIKFLLHFVKESKQDESGMPNNRFLAERTGGTYSTLKVQPAELEDSGVYFCASSQGRGWSPLHFGNGTRLTVT.

V usage is TRBV5-1 and J usage is TRBJ2-5, with TRBD2 identical over 7 bases. The CDR3 contains 14 residues. Germline-derived CDR1 and CDR2 are SGHRS and YFSETQ. V trimming: 3 bases; J trimming: 5 bases; junction bases outside the gene matches: 7. The CDR3 DNA reads as TGCGCCAGCAGCTCATCGGTGGGAGGGGAGACCCAGTACTTC. It is translated as CASSSSVGGETQYF.

In its sample, this clone was seen a few times. This chain connects TRBV2 to TRBJ1-5; no clear D. Trimming removed 1 base at V and 4 bases at J, with 2 bases between. The length of the CDR3 is 12 residues. Germline lookup yields CDR1 SNHLY and CDR2 FYNNEI. For the CDR3, the DNA is TGTGCCAGCAGTGAAGTAAATCAGCCCCAGCATTTT. This gives the protein CASSEVNQPQHF.

The genes are TRBV30 and TRBJ2-2; D tentatively reads TRBD1 or TRBD2 (5 bases each). The CDR3 consists of 16 residues. The V end was cut by 8 bases, the J end by 1 base, with 20 bases between. In germline, CDR1 is GTSNPN, CDR2 SVGIG (reference sequence). The CDR3 region is CARSTPGAGNTGELFF. CDR3 in DNA: TGTGCCCGCTCAACGCCCGGGGCAGGGAACACCGGGGAGCTGTTTTTT.

This clone showed up just once. This chain links TRBV5-6 with TRBJ1-6; the D is unclear. The CDR3 covers 16 residues. Trimming took 0 bases from V and 1 from J, leaving 8 bases between them. The germline V gene encodes CDR1 SGHDT and CDR2 YYEEEE. The CDR3 region is CASSLGPSSYNSPLHF. The CDR3, as DNA: TGTGCCAGCAGCTTGGGCCCATCGTCCTATAATTCACCCCTCCACTTT. The full variable domain, rest sourced from reference TRBV5-6 and TRBJ1-6, is DAGVTQSPTHLIKTRGQQVTLRCSPKSGHDTVSWYQQALGQGPQFIFQYYEEEERQRGNFPDRFSGHQFPNYSSELNVNALLLGDSALYLCASSLGPSSYNSPLHFGNGTRLTVT.

The gene calls are TRBV12-3 or TRBV12-4 and TRBJ1-1, with D tentatively TRBD1 (6 bases). The CDR3 is 13 amino acids. V lost 6 bases, J lost 1 base, and 9 bases lay in between. The CDR3 region has the DNA TGTGCCAGCAGCAGGACAGAGAACACTGAAGCTTTCTTT. It codes for CASSRTENTEAFF.

This clone was observed once. The chain uses TRBV5-1 and TRBJ1-2; 7 positions agree with TRBD1. Germline V gives CDR1 SGHRS, CDR2 YFSETQ. Trimming cost V 4 bases and J 2 bases; bases outside gene matches: 11. There are 16 residues in the CDR3. CDR3 in DNA: TGCGCCAGCAGCCCTGGGACAGCCAGTCTCAACTATGGCTACACCTTC. Protein product: CASSPGTASLNYGYTF.

This clone has only one observation. V usage is TRBV7-6 and J usage is TRBJ1-1; D remains unclear. CDR1 is SGHVS and CDR2 is FNYEAQ in the germline V gene. The CDR3 totals 14 residues. The ends were cut back, 5 bases at V and 4 bases at J, with 14 bases in the middle. This chain's CDR3 is CASSPSWGGTEAFF. The CDR3 coding sequence is TGTGCCAGCAGCCCAAGTTGGGGAGGCACTGAAGCTTTCTTT.

This clone was seen only once. The CDR3 spells CASSLPATSGRETQYF. The CDR3 nucleotides read TGCGCCAGCAGCCTACCCGCGACTAGCGGGAGGGAGACCCAGTACTTC. The chain combines TRBV5-1 with TRBJ2-5; 13 bases match TRBD2. The V gene's germline CDR1 is SGHRS and CDR2 YFSETQ. This CDR3 spans 16 amino acids. V dropped 4 bases and J dropped 5; count of bases not matched to a gene: 8.

This clone has only a few counts. The gene calls are TRBV2 and TRBJ1-5, with D tentatively TRBD1 (6 bases). Germline CDR1 and CDR2: SNHLY and FYNNEI. This CDR3 is 15 amino acids long. The V and J ends lost 4 bases and 6 bases respectively, with 16 bases between them. CDR3 protein: CASSAGRRGAQPQHF. CDR3 nucleotides: TGTGCCAGCAGTGCCGGGCGGCGGGGGGCTCAGCCCCAGCATTTT.

The chain combines TRBV4-1 with TRBJ1-4; 7 bases fit TRBD1. CDR1 MGHRA and CDR2 YSYEKL come from the germline V gene. After removal of 4 bases from V and 5 bases from J, the junction contained 10 bases not matched to a gene. This CDR3 is 16 amino acids long. CDR3 DNA sequence: TGCGCCAGCAGCCTTAGCCGGACAGGCAGGAATGAAAAACTGTTTTTT. Protein sequence: CASSLSRTGRNEKLFF.

This rearrangement joins TRBV12-3 or TRBV12-4 to TRBJ2-1, with D perhaps TRBD1 or TRBD2 (6 bases each). The CDR3 length is 13 residues. Trimming pared 6 bases from V and 7 bases from J, leaving 13 bases between. Here the CDR3 reads CASREGGRNEQFF. CDR3 bases: TGTGCCAGCAGGGAGGGGGGCCGGAATGAGCAGTTCTTC.

This clone has a handful of counts. V and J are TRBV7-9 and TRBJ1-1; 9 nucleotides match TRBD1. The CDR3 totals 15 residues. Germline V gives CDR1 SEHNR, CDR2 FQNEAQ (reference sequence). Trimming at V came to 5 bases and at J to 1 base, leaving 5 bases not matched to a gene. In DNA, the CDR3 is TGTGCCAGCAGCACACAGGGGGCCCCGAACACTGAAGCTTTCTTT. Its protein is CASSTQGAPNTEAFF.

The rearrangement links TRBV5-6 to TRBJ1-6, with D possibly matching TRBD1 (6 bases). The V and J ends lost 4 bases and 7 bases respectively, with 15 bases between them. The CDR3 has 15 amino acids. CDR1 SGHDT and CDR2 YYEEEE come from the germline V gene. CDR3 DNA sequence: TGTGCCAGCAGCCCGGAGGGGGTGCGCAATTCACCCCTCCACTTT. Translating gives CASSPEGVRNSPLHF.

The V gene is TRBV30, the J gene TRBJ1-2; D remains ambiguous. The CDR3 has 14 amino acids. Germline assignment: CDR1 GTSNPN and CDR2 SVGIG (reference sequence). The V and J ends lost 5 bases and 3 bases respectively, with 16 bases between them. The CDR3 here is CAWLEVASHYGYTF. For the CDR3, the DNA is TGTGCCTGGCTGGAGGTTGCTTCACACTATGGCTACACCTTC.

J is TRBJ2-7 and V is TRBV19; the D gene is possibly TRBD2 (5 bases). Germline lookup yields CDR1 LNHDA and CDR2 SQIVND (reference sequence). With 5 bases removed from V and 7 bases from J, the gap between germline ends came to 18 bases. The CDR3 sequence is 14 residues long. The CDR3 bases are TGTGCCAGTAGTTCCGGGGTGGCACTCGTAGAGCAGTACTTC. It encodes CASSSGVALVEQYF.

V gene TRBV15 combines with J gene TRBJ1-1; 7 bases are shared with TRBD1. The ends lost 6 bases at V and 0 bases at J; junction bases unmatched: 10. This CDR3 contains 16 residues. Germline V gene sequence: CDR1 LNHNV, CDR2 YYDKDF (reference sequence). The CDR3 region is CATSTGQPGMNTEAFF. The CDR3 DNA sequence: TGTGCCACCAGTACGGGACAGCCGGGCATGAACACTGAAGCTTTCTTT.

V usage is TRBV6-5 and J usage is TRBJ2-7, with D unresolved. The germline V gene has CDR1 MNHEY and CDR2 SVGAGI. CDR3 length equals 14 residues. The V and J ends lost 8 bases and 0 bases respectively, with 14 bases between them. The CDR3 nucleotides are TGTGCCAGCCTAACGACCAGGAGCTCCTACGAGCAGTACTTC. Its translation is CASLTTRSSYEQYF.

Here the CDR3 reads CASSLKRGGFDEQFF. The CDR3 DNA reads TGTGCCAGCAGCCTCAAGCGGGGGGGCTTCGATGAGCAGTTCTTC. The V gene is TRBV7-2, the J gene TRBJ2-1; TRBD2 matches at 10 bases. Germline loops: CDR1 SGHTA, CDR2 FQGNSA. V gave up 5 bases and J gave up 8 bases; unmatched junction bases: 9. CDR3 size: 15 residues.

The chain is built from TRBV25-1 and TRBJ1-2, with 8 nucleotides matching TRBD1. The V gene's germline CDR1 is MGHDK and CDR2 SYGVNS. The CDR3 extends over 14 amino acids. After removal of 1 base from V and 11 bases from J, the junction contained 9 bases not matched to a gene. For the CDR3, the DNA is TGTGCCAGCAGTGAATCGGGACAGGTTCTGAGTTACACCTTC. This translates into CASSESGQVLSYTF.